These T cell receptor beta chains were read from a single sample in a study of T cells in Graves' hyperthyroidism and ophthalmopathy. TCRdb redid the calling of the multiplex PCR reads with MiXCR, one entry per CDR3 protein. The repertoire consists of hundreds of thousands of distinct CDR3 sequences, with approximately 40% occurring once and the leading ten covering 7.5% to 9.5%. What was sequenced was blood. These TCRs come from a man younger than 35 with Graves' hyperthyroidism. The CDR3 runs from the conserved cysteine through the conserved F or W. The D gene is left open where the match is weak. Rows give clone size only sometimes, using once, few, many, or a class for an expanded clone.

abundance: -
d_gene: -
len: 16
v_gene: TRBV7-8
j_gene: TRBJ2-5
CDR3aa: CASSLDSGVGRETQYF
CDR3nt: TGTGCCAGCAGCTTAGATTCGGGGGTAGGGAGAGAGACCCAGTACTTC

abundance: many
d_gene: -
len: 14
v_gene: TRBV15
j_gene: TRBJ1-2
CDR3aa: CATSSDDRHYGYTF
CDR3nt: TGTGCCACCAGCAGTGATGACAGACACTATGGCTACACCTTC

abundance: many
d_gene: -
len: 15
v_gene: TRBV2
j_gene: TRBJ1-2
CDR3aa: CASSGGGAQGYGYTF
CDR3nt: TGTGCCAGCAGTGGAGGTGGGGCTCAAGGATATGGCTACACCTTC

abundance: -
d_gene: -
len: 15
v_gene: TRBV12-3/TRBV12-4
j_gene: TRBJ2-6
CDR3aa: CASSLSGRGANVLTF
CDR3nt: TGTGCCAGCAGTTTATCGGGCAGGGGAGCCAACGTCCTGACTTTC

abundance: -
d_gene: -
len: 15
v_gene: TRBV5-1
j_gene: TRBJ1-5
CDR3aa: CASSVTGGNNQPQHF
CDR3nt: TGCGCCAGCAGCGTGACAGGTGGAAATAATCAGCCCCAGCATTTT

abundance: few
d_gene: -
len: 12
v_gene: TRBV10-3
j_gene: TRBJ2-7
CDR3aa: CASRGASYEQYF
CDR3nt: TGTGCCAGCCGAGGGGCCTCCTACGAGCAGTACTTC

abundance: -
d_gene: -
len: 17
v_gene: TRBV12-3/TRBV12-4
j_gene: TRBJ1-2
CDR3aa: CASTLTGSSGADYGYTF
CDR3nt: TGTGCCAGCACCTTAACAGGATCCTCGGGGGCGGATTATGGCTACACCTTC

abundance: -
d_gene: TRBD2
len: 18
v_gene: TRBV11-2
j_gene: TRBJ2-2
CDR3aa: CASSLDPSGGGGTGELFF
CDR3nt: TGTGCCAGCAGCTTAGATCCTAGCGGGGGAGGTGGCACCGGGGAGCTGTTTTTT

abundance: few
d_gene: -
len: 18
v_gene: TRBV12-3/TRBV12-4
j_gene: TRBJ2-2
CDR3aa: CASTQGSQKQPNIGELFF
CDR3nt: TGTGCCAGCACCCAGGGCTCCCAAAAGCAGCCTAACATTGGGGAGCTGTTTTTT

abundance: many
d_gene: -
len: 11
v_gene: TRBV29-1
j_gene: TRBJ1-1
CDR3aa: CSPSPETEAFF
CDR3nt: TGCAGCCCGTCCCCGGAGACTGAAGCTTTCTTT

abundance: -
d_gene: TRBD2
len: 14
v_gene: TRBV10-2
j_gene: TRBJ2-7
CDR3aa: CATTSGLANEEQYF
CDR3nt: TGTGCCACCACCTCCGGACTAGCAAATGAAGAGCAGTACTTC

abundance: few
d_gene: -
len: 14
v_gene: TRBV14
j_gene: TRBJ2-7
CDR3aa: CASSQVGSLGEQYF
CDR3nt: TGTGCCAGCAGCCAAGTTGGAAGCCTCGGGGAGCAGTACTTC

abundance: few
d_gene: -
len: 14
v_gene: TRBV6-1
j_gene: TRBJ2-2
CDR3aa: CASSEAADTGELFF
CDR3nt: TGTGCCAGCAGTGAAGCAGCCGACACCGGGGAGCTGTTTTTT

abundance: many
d_gene: -
len: 15
v_gene: TRBV15
j_gene: TRBJ1-5
CDR3aa: CATSSSGLSNQPQHF
CDR3nt: TGTGCCACCAGCAGTTCCGGCCTTAGCAATCAGCCCCAGCATTTT

abundance: -
d_gene: TRBD2
len: 15
v_gene: TRBV28
j_gene: TRBJ2-7
CDR3aa: CASSPPSGRFYEQYF
CDR3nt: TGTGCCAGCAGTCCACCTAGCGGGAGGTTTTACGAGCAGTACTTC

abundance: many
d_gene: -
len: 13
v_gene: TRBV25-1
j_gene: TRBJ1-6
CDR3aa: CASGHVGSSPLHF
CDR3nt: TGTGCCAGCGGGCACGTTGGGAGTTCACCCCTCCACTTT

abundance: many
d_gene: -
len: 13
v_gene: TRBV7-2
j_gene: TRBJ2-5
CDR3aa: CASSSGLQETQYF
CDR3nt: TGTGCCAGCAGCTCGGGACTCCAAGAGACCCAGTACTTC

abundance: -
d_gene: TRBD2
len: 17
v_gene: TRBV20-1
j_gene: TRBJ2-7
CDR3aa: CSARDFSGLAGAREQCF
CDR3nt: TGCAGTGCTAGAGATTTTTCAGGACTAGCGGGAGCTCGGGAGCAGTGCTTC

abundance: -
d_gene: -
len: 15
v_gene: TRBV19
j_gene: TRBJ2-2
CDR3aa: CASSLPGGGIGELFF
CDR3nt: TGTGCCAGTAGCCTCCCTGGAGGGGGGATCGGGGAGCTGTTTTTT

abundance: -
d_gene: -
len: 12
v_gene: TRBV20-1
j_gene: TRBJ2-3
CDR3aa: CSARRNTDTQYF
CDR3nt: TGCAGTGCCAGACGAAACACAGATACGCAGTATTTT

abundance: -
d_gene: -
len: 12
v_gene: TRBV15
j_gene: TRBJ2-3
CDR3aa: CATSRRSDTQYF
CDR3nt: TGTGCCACCAGCAGAAGGTCAGATACGCAGTATTTT

abundance: -
d_gene: -
len: 12
v_gene: TRBV6-6
j_gene: TRBJ1-1
CDR3aa: CASSYRRGEAFF
CDR3nt: TGTGCCAGCAGTTACCGCCGAGGTGAAGCTTTCTTT

abundance: many
d_gene: -
len: 15
v_gene: TRBV7-2
j_gene: TRBJ2-6
CDR3aa: CASSFGGSGANVLTF
CDR3nt: TGTGCCAGCAGCTTCGGGGGAAGTGGGGCCAACGTCCTGACTTTC

abundance: few
d_gene: TRBD1
len: 15
v_gene: TRBV7-9
j_gene: TRBJ2-6
CDR3aa: CASSLSGTGVLVLTF
CDR3nt: TGTGCCAGCAGCTTAAGCGGGACAGGGGTCCTGGTCCTGACTTTC

abundance: few
d_gene: -
len: 14
v_gene: TRBV4-1
j_gene: TRBJ1-4
CDR3aa: CASTDSATNEKLFF
CDR3nt: TGCGCCAGCACTGACAGTGCAACTAATGAAAAACTGTTTTTT

abundance: -
d_gene: -
len: 15
v_gene: TRBV7-3
j_gene: TRBJ1-6
CDR3aa: CASSQENSYNSPLHF
CDR3nt: TGTGCCAGCAGCCAAGAAAACTCCTATAATTCACCCCTCCACTTT

abundance: -
d_gene: TRBD2
len: 15
v_gene: TRBV4-1
j_gene: TRBJ2-7
CDR3aa: CASSQKGLAAYEQYF
CDR3nt: TGCGCCAGCAGCCAAAAGGGACTAGCGGCCTACGAGCAGTACTTC

abundance: -
d_gene: TRBD1
len: 14
v_gene: TRBV10-3
j_gene: TRBJ2-5
CDR3aa: CTISDEGAIGTQYF
CDR3nt: TGTACCATCAGTGACGAGGGGGCCATTGGGACCCAGTACTTC

abundance: -
d_gene: TRBD2
len: 19
v_gene: TRBV7-3
j_gene: TRBJ2-2
CDR3aa: CASSLIGTSGTRATGELFF
CDR3nt: TGTGCCAGCAGCTTAATCGGGACTAGCGGGACTAGGGCCACCGGGGAGCTGTTTTTT

abundance: -
d_gene: TRBD1
len: 13
v_gene: TRBV12-3/TRBV12-4
j_gene: TRBJ1-2
CDR3aa: CASSDRGWLGYTF
CDR3nt: TGTGCCAGCAGCGACAGGGGGTGGTTGGGCTACACCTTC

abundance: many
d_gene: TRBD1
len: 13
v_gene: TRBV29-1
j_gene: TRBJ2-7
CDR3aa: CSVRDRGPYEQYF
CDR3nt: TGCAGCGTCCGAGACAGGGGACCTTACGAGCAGTACTTC

abundance: -
d_gene: -
len: 14
v_gene: TRBV20-1
j_gene: TRBJ2-1
CDR3aa: CSARGDTGYNEQFF
CDR3nt: TGCAGTGCTAGGGGGGATACGGGCTACAATGAGCAGTTCTTC

abundance: few
d_gene: TRBD2
len: 13
v_gene: TRBV5-4
j_gene: TRBJ2-7
CDR3aa: CASNLAGQYEQYF
CDR3nt: TGTGCCAGCAATCTAGCGGGACAATACGAGCAGTACTTC

abundance: -
d_gene: -
len: 14
v_gene: TRBV27
j_gene: TRBJ1-5
CDR3aa: CASSLRGGVQPQHF
CDR3nt: TGTGCCAGCAGCCTACGCGGGGGAGTGCAGCCCCAGCATTTT

abundance: -
d_gene: TRBD1
len: 17
v_gene: TRBV9
j_gene: TRBJ1-2
CDR3aa: CASSVRTGATDIYGYTF
CDR3nt: TGTGCCAGCAGCGTCCGGACAGGGGCGACCGACATCTATGGCTACACCTTC

abundance: many
d_gene: TRBD1
len: 15
v_gene: TRBV25-1
j_gene: TRBJ1-1
CDR3aa: CASSEWGQTSEEAFF
CDR3nt: TGTGCCAGCAGTGAATGGGGACAGACCTCGGAGGAAGCTTTCTTT

abundance: -
d_gene: -
len: 10
v_gene: TRBV2
j_gene: TRBJ2-7
CDR3aa: CASSRTEEYF
CDR3nt: TGTGCCAGCAGTCGGACAGAGGAGTACTTC

abundance: many
d_gene: -
len: 13
v_gene: TRBV7-2
j_gene: TRBJ2-5
CDR3aa: CASSFTSQETQYF
CDR3nt: TGTGCCAGCAGCTTTACTAGCCAAGAGACCCAGTACTTC

abundance: -
d_gene: -
len: 13
v_gene: TRBV2
j_gene: TRBJ2-7
CDR3aa: CASNSRSLYEQYF
CDR3nt: TGTGCCAGCAATTCCAGGTCCCTCTACGAGCAGTACTTC

abundance: few
d_gene: -
len: 15
v_gene: TRBV6-5
j_gene: TRBJ1-6
CDR3aa: CASKGDRSDNSPLHF
CDR3nt: TGTGCCAGCAAAGGGGATCGAAGTGATAATTCACCCCTCCACTTT